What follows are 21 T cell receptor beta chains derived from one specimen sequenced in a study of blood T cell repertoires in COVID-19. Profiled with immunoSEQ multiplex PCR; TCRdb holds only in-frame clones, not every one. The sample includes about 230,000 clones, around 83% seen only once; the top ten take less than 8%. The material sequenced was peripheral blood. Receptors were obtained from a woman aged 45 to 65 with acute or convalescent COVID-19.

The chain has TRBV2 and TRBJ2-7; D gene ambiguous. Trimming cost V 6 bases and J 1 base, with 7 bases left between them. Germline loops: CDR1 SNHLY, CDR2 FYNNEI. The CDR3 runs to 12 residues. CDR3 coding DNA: TGTGCCAGCAGGCTAGTTTCCTACGAGCAGTACTTC. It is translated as CASRLVSYEQYF.

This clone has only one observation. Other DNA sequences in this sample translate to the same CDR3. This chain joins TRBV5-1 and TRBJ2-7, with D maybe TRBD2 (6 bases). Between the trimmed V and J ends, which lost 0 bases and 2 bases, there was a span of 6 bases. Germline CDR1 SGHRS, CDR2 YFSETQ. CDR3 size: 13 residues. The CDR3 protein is CASSLGGTYEQYF. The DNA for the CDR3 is TGCGCCAGCAGCTTGGGCGGGACCTACGAGCAGTACTTC.

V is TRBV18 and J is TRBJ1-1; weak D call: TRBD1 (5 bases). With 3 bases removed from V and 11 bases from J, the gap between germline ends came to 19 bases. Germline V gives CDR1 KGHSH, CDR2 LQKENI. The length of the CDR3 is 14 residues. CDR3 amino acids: CASSPSDGTGDAFF. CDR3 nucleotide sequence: TGTGCCAGCTCACCTTCGGACGGAACGGGGGACGCTTTCTTT.

The CDR3 sequence: CASSEGDRPPNGYTF. The CDR3 bases are TGTGCCAGCAGTGAAGGGGACAGGCCCCCGAATGGCTACACCTTC. The chain joins TRBV6-1 to TRBJ1-2, with 8 nucleotides matching TRBD1. Germline V gene lookup returns CDR1 MNHNS and CDR2 SASEGT. Trimming removed 1 base from V and 6 bases from J; junction bases left unmatched: 7. The CDR3 covers 15 residues.

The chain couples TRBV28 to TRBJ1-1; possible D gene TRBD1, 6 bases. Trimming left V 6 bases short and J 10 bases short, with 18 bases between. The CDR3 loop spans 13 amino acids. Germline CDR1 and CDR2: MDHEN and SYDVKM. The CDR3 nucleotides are TGTGCCAGCAGGACCCGACAGGATAGCCGAGCTTTCTTT. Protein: CASRTRQDSRAFF.

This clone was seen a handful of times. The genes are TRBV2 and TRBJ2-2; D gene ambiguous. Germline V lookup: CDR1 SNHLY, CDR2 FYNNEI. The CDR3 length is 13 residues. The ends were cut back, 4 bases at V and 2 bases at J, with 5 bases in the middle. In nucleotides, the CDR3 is TGTGCCAGCAGTGTACAAAACACCGGGGAGCTGTTTTTT. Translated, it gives CASSVQNTGELFF.

CDR3 loop: CASSSVPGGAGNTIYF. The CDR3 DNA reads as TGTGCCAGCAGTTCCGTCCCCGGCGGGGCTGGAAACACCATATATTTT. The rearrangement uses TRBV6-5 and TRBJ1-3; D gene unclear. V was shortened by 4 bases and J by 2 bases, with 15 bases between the two germline ends. Germline values: CDR1 MNHEY, CDR2 SVGAGI. This CDR3 has 16 amino acids.

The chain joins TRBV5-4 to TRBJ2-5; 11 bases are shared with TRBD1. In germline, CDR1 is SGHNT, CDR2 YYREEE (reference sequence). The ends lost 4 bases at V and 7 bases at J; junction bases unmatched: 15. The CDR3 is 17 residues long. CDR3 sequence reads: CASSTGQGVNLFGTQYF. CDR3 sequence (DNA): TGTGCCAGCAGCACGGGACAGGGGGTGAATTTGTTCGGGACCCAGTACTTC.

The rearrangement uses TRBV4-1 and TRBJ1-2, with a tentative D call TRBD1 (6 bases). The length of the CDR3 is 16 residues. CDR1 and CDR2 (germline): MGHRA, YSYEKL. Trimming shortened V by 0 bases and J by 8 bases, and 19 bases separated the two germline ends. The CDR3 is CASSQEMDSSLPGYTF. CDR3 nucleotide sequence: TGCGCCAGCAGCCAAGAAATGGACAGTTCCCTTCCCGGCTACACCTTC.

This CDR3 reads CASSKQGGEQYF. In DNA form, the CDR3 reads TGCGCCAGCAGTAAGCAGGGGGGCGAGCAGTACTTC. The chain is built from TRBV5-1 and TRBJ2-7; possibly TRBD1 for D (7 bases). Germline V gene data show CDR1 as SGHRS and CDR2 as YFSETQ. V was pared by 5 bases and J by 6 bases, with 12 bases between. The CDR3 has 12 residues.

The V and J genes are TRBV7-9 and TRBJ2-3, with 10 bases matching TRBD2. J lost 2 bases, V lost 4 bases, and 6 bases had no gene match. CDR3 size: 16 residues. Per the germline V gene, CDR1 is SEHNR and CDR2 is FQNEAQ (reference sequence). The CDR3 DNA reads TGTGCCAGCAGCTCCACGGGACTAGCGCCCACAGATACGCAGTATTTT. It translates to CASSSTGLAPTDTQYF.

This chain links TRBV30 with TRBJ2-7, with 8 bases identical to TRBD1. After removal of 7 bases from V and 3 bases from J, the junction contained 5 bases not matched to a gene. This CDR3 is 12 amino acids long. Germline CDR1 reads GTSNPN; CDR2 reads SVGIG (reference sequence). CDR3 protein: CAYGTGGYEQYF. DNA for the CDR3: TGTGCCTACGGGACAGGAGGCTACGAGCAGTACTTC. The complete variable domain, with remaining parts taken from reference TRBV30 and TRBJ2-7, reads SQTIHQWPATLVQPVGSPLSLECTVEGTSNPNLYWYRQAAGRGLQLLFYSVGIGQISSEVPQNLSASRPQDRQFILSSKKLLLSDSGFYLCAYGTGGYEQYFGPGTRLTVT.

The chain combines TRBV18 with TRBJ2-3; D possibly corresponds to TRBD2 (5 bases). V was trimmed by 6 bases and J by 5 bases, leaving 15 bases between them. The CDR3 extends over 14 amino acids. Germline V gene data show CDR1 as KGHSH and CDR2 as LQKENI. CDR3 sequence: CASSHVEGGDTQYF. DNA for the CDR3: TGTGCCAGCTCTCATGTTGAGGGCGGAGATACGCAGTATTTT. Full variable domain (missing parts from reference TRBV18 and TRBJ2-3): NAGVMQNPRHLVRRRGQEARLRCSPMKGHSHVYWYRQLPEEGLKFMVYLQKENIIDESGMPKERFSAEFPKEGPSILRIQQVVRGDSAAYFCASSHVEGGDTQYFGPGTRLTVL.

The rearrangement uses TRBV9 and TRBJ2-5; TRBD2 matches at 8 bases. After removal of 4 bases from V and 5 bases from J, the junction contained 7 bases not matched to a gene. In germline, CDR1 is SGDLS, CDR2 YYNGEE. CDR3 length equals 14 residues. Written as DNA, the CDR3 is TGTGCCAGCAGCCATAGCGGGGCCGGCGAGACCCAGTACTTC. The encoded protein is CASSHSGAGETQYF. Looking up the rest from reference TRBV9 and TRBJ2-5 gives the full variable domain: DSGVTQTPKHLITATGQRVTLRCSPRSGDLSVYWYQQSLDQGLQFLIQYYNGEERAKGNILERFSAQQFPDLHSELNLSSLELGDSALYFCASSHSGAGETQYFGPGTRLLVL.

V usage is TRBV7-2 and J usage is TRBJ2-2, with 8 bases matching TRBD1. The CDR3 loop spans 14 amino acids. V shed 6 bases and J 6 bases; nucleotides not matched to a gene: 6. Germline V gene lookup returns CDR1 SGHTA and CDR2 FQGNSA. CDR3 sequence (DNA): TGTGCCAGCAGACTCGACAGGGGCGCCGGGGAGCTGTTTTTT. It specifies CASRLDRGAGELFF.

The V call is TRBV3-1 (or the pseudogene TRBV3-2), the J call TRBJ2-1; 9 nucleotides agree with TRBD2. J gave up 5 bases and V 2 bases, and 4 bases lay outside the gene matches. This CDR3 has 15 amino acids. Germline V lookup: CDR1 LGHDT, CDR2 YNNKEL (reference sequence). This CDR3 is CASSQSSGAHNEQFF. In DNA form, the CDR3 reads TGTGCCAGCAGCCAATCTAGCGGGGCCCACAATGAGCAGTTCTTC.

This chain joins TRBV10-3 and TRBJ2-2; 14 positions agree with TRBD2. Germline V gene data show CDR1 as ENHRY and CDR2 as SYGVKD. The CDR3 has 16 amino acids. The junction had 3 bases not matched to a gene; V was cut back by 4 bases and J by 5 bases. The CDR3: CAISGLAGGRTGELFF. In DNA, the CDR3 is TGTGCCATCAGTGGACTAGCGGGGGGGCGAACCGGGGAGCTGTTTTTT.

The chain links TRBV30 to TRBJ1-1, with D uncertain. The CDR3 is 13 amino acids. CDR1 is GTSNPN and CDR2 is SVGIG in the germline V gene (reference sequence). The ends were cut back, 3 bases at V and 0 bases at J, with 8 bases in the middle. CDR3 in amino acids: CAWRREMNTEAFF. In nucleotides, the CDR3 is TGTGCCTGGAGGAGGGAAATGAACACTGAAGCTTTCTTT.

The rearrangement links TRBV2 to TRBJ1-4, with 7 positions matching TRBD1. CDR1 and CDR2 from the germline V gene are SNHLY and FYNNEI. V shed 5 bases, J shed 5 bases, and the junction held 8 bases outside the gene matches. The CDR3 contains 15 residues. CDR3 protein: CASSPTTGQNEKLFF. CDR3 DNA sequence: TGTGCCAGCAGTCCTACGACAGGGCAGAATGAAAAACTGTTTTTT.

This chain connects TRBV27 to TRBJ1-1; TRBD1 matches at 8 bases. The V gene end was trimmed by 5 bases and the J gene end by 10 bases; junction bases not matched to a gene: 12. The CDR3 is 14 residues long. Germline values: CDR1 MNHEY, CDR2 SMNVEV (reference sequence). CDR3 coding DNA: TGTGCCAGCAGTCCGACTCGGACAGGGCTGCGAGCTTTCTTT. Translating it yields CASSPTRTGLRAFF.

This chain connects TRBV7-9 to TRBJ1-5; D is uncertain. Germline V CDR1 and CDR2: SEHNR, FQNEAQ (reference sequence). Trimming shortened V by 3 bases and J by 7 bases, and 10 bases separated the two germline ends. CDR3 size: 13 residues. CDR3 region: CASSFEGLQPQHF. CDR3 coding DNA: TGTGCCAGCAGCTTCGAGGGTTTACAGCCCCAGCATTTT.